The T cell receptor (beta chain) under discussion was sequenced for a study of blood T cell repertoires in COVID-19. Seattle patients were enrolled while actively infected and followed longitudinally. The length of the CDR3 is 14 residues. Per the germline V gene, CDR1 is MNHNY and CDR2 is SVGAGI (reference sequence). Trimming took 5 bases from V and 3 from J; bases not matched to a gene: 3. Only in-frame clones appear in the TCRdb table, and some are missing; sequencing was by immunoSEQ multiplex PCR. The sample consists of approximately 150,000 clones, around 89% of them appearing once. The source material was peripheral blood. This chain uses TRBV6-6 with TRBJ2-1; TRBD2 matches at 8 bases. The TCR sequence derives from a human donor with COVID-19, enrolled during active disease. The donor label of this sample is uncertain. The CDR3 loop is CASSSGGHYNEQFF. The DNA for the CDR3 is TGTGCCAGCAGTAGCGGGGGCCACTACAATGAGCAGTTCTTC.